This TCR beta chain was sequenced during a study of blood T cell repertoires in COVID-19. In the study overall: The cDNA or gDNA used as material had been derived from T cells, B-cell-depleted T cells, or PBMCs.

Trimming took off 0 bases at V and 8 bases at J, with 14 bases between the two ends. The CDR3 length is 14 residues. Per the germline V gene, CDR1 is SGHDT and CDR2 is YYEEEE. The method was immunoSEQ multiplex PCR; TCRdb's version includes in-frame clones alone and lacks a portion of them. The sample lists tens of thousands of clones, just under 80% seen once, with roughly 6.7% in the top ten. The chain employs TRBV5-6 and TRBJ1-2; D uncertain. Input material: peripheral blood. This receptor was identified in a man between 70 and 80 years old with COVID-19, enrolled during active disease. This CDR3 reads CASSLGRGVAGYTF. CDR3 DNA sequence: TGTGCCAGCAGCTTGGGTCGCGGTGTCGCGGGCTACACCTTC.